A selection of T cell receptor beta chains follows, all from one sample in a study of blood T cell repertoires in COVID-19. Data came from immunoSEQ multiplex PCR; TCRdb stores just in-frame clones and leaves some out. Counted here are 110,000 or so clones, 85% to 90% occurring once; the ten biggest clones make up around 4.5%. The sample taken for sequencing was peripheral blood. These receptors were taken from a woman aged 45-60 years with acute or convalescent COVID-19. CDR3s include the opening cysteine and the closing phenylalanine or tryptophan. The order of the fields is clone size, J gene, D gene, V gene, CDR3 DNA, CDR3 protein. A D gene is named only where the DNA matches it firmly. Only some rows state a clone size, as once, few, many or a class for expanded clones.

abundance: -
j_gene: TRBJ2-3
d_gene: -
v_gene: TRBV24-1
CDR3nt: TGTGCCACCAGTGTCGGGGGAGGTAGTGCAGATACGCAGTATTTT
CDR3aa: CATSVGGGSADTQYF

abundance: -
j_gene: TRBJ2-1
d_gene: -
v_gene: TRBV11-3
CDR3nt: TGTGCCAGCAGCTTGGGGCCGACAGCTTACAATGAGCAGTTCTTC
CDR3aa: CASSLGPTAYNEQFF

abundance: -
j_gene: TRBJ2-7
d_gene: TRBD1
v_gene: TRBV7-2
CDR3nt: TGTGCCAGCAAGCCTAACGGGGACAGCTTCTACGAGCAGTACTTC
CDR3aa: CASKPNGDSFYEQYF

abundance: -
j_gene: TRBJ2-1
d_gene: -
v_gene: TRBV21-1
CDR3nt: TGTGCCAGCAGCCCGGGGGACAGGGGAAGGAATGAGCAGTTCTTC
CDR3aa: CASSPGDRGRNEQFF

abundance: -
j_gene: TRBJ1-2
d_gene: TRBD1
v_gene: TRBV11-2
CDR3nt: TGTGCCAGCAGCTCGACACAGGGGAACTATGGCTACACCTTC
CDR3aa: CASSSTQGNYGYTF

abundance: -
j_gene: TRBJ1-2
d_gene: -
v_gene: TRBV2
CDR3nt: TGTGCCAGCAGCCCCGCCGGGGGTCATGGCTACACCTTC
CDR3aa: CASSPAGGHGYTF

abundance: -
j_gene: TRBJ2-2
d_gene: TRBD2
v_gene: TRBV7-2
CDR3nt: TGTGCCAGCAGCTTAGCGCCCCTTGCGGGAGGTTACACCGGGGAGCTGTTTTTT
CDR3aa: CASSLAPLAGGYTGELFF

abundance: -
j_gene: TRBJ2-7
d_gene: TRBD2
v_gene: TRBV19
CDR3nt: TGTGCCAGTAGTCGGACTAGCGGGAGCTACGAGCAGTACTTC
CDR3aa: CASSRTSGSYEQYF

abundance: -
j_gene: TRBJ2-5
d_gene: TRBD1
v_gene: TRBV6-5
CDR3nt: TGTGCCAGCAGAAAAGAGGGACAGGAGACCCAGTACTTC
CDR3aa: CASRKEGQETQYF

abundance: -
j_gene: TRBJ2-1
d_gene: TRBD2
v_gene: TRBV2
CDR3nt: TGTGCCAGCAGTCCCATACTAGCGGAATCCTACAATGAGCAGTTCTTC
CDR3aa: CASSPILAESYNEQFF

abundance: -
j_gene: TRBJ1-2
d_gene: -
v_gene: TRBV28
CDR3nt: TGTGCCAGCAGTTTCGGCAGGGTTGGTGGCTACACCTTC
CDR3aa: CASSFGRVGGYTF

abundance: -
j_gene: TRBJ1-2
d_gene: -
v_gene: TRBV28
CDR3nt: TGTGCCAGCAGTATTCCCGTCCGTAACTATGGCTACACCTTC
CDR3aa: CASSIPVRNYGYTF

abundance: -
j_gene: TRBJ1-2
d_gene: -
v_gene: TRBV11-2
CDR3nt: TGTGCCAGCAGCTTGGGGAGGGATGGCTACACCTTC
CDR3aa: CASSLGRDGYTF

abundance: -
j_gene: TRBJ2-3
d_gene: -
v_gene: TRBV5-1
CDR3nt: TGCGCCAGCAGCTTGGATATGGATACGCAGTATTTT
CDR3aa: CASSLDMDTQYF

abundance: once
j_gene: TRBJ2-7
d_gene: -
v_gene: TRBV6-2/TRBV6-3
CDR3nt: TGTGCCAGCAGTTTCGGTCGGTCCTACGAGCAGTACTTC
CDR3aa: CASSFGRSYEQYF

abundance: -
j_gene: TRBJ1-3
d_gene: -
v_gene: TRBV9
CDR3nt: TGTGCCAGCAGCGTAGCCCCGGGAACTGGAGGAAACACCATATATTTT
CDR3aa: CASSVAPGTGGNTIYF

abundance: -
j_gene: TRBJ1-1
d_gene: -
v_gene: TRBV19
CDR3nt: TGTGCCAGTAGTATAGCGGAGGGTGGGTCGGTAACTGAAGCTTTCTTT
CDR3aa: CASSIAEGGSVTEAFF

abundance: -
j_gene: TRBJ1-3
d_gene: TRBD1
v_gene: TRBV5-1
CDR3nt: TGCGCCAGCAGCTTGGCGGGCGAAGATTCGGGGGACAGGGGGGACACCATATATTTT
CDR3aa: CASSLAGEDSGDRGDTIYF

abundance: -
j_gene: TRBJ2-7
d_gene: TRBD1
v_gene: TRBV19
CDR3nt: TGTGCCAGTAGTCGGAGGGCGGGACAGGGTGACTCTTACGAGCAGTACTTC
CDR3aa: CASSRRAGQGDSYEQYF

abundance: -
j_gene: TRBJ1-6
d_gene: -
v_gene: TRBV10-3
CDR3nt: TGTGCCATCAGTCCGGGGTCATCCCCATATAATTCACCCCTCCACTTT
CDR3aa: CAISPGSSPYNSPLHF

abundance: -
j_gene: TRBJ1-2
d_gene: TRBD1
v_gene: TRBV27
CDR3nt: TGTGCCAGCAGGGGGACAGGGATTGGCTACACCTTC
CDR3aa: CASRGTGIGYTF

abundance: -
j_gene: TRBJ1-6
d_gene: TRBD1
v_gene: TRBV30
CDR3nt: TGTGCCTGGAGTTCCGGGACAGGGCCTAATTCACCCCTCCACTTT
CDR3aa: CAWSSGTGPNSPLHF

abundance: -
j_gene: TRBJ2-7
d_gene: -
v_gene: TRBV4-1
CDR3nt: TGCGCCAGCAGCCAAGACGGCGGGGATCTATCCTACGAGCAGTACTTC
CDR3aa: CASSQDGGDLSYEQYF

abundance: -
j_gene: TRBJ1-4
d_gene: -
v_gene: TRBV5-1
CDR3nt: TGCGCCAGCAGCTTGAGGAGCTCGGGTGAAAAACTGTTTTTT
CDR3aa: CASSLRSSGEKLFF

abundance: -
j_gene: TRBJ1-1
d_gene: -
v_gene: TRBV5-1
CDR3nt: TGCGCCAGCAGCTTGGTTACAAACACTGAAGCTTTCTTT
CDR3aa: CASSLVTNTEAFF

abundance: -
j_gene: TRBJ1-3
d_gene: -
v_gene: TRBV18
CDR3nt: TGTGCCAGCTCACCCGGGATCCTACGCTCTGGAAACACCATATATTTT
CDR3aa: CASSPGILRSGNTIYF

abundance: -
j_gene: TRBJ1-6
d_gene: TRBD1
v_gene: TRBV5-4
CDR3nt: TGTGCCAGCAGTCGGGACAGATACTCACCCCTCCACTTT
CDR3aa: CASSRDRYSPLHF

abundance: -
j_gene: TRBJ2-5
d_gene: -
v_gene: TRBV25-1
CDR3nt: TGTGCCAGCAGTGAAGGAGGGAACAGAGAAGAGACCCAGTACTTC
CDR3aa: CASSEGGNREETQYF

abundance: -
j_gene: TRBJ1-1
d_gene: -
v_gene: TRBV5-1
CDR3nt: TGCGCCAGCAGCTCCCGACGGGGAAACACTGAAGCTTTCTTT
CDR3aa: CASSSRRGNTEAFF

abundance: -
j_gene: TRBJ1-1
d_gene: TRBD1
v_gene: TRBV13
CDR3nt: TGTGCCAGCAGCTTACGGGACAGGCGGGCTTTCTTT
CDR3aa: CASSLRDRRAFF

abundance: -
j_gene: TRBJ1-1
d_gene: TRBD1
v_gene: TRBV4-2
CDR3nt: TGTGCCAGCTTTCCCGGGACAGGGGGTAACACTGAAGCTTTCTTT
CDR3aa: CASFPGTGGNTEAFF

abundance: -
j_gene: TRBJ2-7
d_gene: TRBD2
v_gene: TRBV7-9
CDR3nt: TGTGCCAGCAGCCTCGGGGGGGTCCCTTCCGAGCAGTACTTC
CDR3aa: CASSLGGVPSEQYF

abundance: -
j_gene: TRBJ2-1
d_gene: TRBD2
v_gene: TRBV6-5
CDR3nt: TGTGCCACCCGACTAGCGGGACAAATCTACAATGAGCAGTTCTTC
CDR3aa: CATRLAGQIYNEQFF

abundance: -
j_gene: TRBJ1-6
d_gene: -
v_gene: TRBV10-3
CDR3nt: TGTGCCATCAGTGAGAGAGGCGGAAATTCACCCCTCCACTTT
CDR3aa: CAISERGGNSPLHF

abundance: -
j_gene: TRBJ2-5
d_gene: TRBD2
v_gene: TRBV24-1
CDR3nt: TGTGCCACCAGTGATCTCCCCGGGACTAGCGGGGTAGGAAAGACCCAGTACTTC
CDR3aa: CATSDLPGTSGVGKTQYF

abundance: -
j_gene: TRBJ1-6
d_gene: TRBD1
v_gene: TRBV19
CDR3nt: TGTGCCAGTTGGGACAGGGGAAAATCACCCCTCCACTTT
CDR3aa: CASWDRGKSPLHF

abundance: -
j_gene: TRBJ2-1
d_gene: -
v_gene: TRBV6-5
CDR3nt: TGTGCCAGCAGTCCCCGGTTGAGCTCCTACAATGAGCAGTTCTTC
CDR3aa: CASSPRLSSYNEQFF

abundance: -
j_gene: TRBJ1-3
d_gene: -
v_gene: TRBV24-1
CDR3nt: TGTGCCACCAGTGGAGGATCCACCCCTGGAAACACCATATATTTT
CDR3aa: CATSGGSTPGNTIYF

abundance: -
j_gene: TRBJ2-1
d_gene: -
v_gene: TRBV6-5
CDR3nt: TGTGCCAGCAGTTACTCGTTGGATTGGGCTTACAATGAGCAGTTCTTC
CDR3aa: CASSYSLDWAYNEQFF

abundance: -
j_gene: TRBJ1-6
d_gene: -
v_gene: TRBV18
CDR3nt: TGTGCCAGCTCACCCCGAATGTTGCAGAATAATTCACCCCTCCACTTT
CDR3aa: CASSPRMLQNNSPLHF

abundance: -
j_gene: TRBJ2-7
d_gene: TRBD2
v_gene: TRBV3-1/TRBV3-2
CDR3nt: TGTGCCAGCAGCCCTTCGGGGACTAGCGTTAACGAGCAGTACTTC
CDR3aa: CASSPSGTSVNEQYF